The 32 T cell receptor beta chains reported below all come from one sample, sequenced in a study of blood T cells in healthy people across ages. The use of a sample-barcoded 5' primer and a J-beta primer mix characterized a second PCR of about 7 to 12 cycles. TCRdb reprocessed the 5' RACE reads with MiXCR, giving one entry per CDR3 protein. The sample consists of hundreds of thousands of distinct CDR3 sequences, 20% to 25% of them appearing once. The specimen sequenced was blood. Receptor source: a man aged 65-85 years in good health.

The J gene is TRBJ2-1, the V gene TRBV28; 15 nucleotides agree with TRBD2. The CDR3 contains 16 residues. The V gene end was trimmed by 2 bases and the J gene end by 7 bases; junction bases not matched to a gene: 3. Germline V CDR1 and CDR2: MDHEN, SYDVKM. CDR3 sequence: CASSLPGLAGGNEQFF. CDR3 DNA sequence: TGTGCCAGCAGTTTACCCGGACTAGCGGGAGGGAATGAGCAGTTCTTC.

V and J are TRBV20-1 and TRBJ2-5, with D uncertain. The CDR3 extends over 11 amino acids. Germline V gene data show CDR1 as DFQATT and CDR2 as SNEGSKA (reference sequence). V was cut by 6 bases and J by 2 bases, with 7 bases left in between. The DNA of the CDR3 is TGCAGTGCCCAGACGCAAGAGACCCAGTACTTC. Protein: CSAQTQETQYF.

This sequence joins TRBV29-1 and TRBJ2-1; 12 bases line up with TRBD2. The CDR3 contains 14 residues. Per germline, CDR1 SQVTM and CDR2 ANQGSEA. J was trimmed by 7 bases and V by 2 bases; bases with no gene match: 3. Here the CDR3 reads CSVERLAGGNEQFF. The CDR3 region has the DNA TGCAGCGTTGAAAGGCTAGCGGGAGGGAATGAGCAGTTCTTC.

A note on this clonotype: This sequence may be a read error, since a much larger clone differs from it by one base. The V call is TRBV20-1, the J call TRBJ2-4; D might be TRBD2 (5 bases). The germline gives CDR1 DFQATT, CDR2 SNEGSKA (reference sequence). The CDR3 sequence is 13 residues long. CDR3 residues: CGARVVGERIQYF. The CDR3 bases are TGCGGTGCTAGAGTCGTCGGGGAGCGAATTCAGTACTTC.

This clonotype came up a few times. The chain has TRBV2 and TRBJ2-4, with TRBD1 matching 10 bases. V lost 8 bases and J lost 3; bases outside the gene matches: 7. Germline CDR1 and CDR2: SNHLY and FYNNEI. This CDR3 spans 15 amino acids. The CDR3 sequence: CASVPGQGIKNIQYF. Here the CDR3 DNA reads TGTGCCAGCGTCCCGGGACAGGGGATCAAAAACATTCAGTACTTC. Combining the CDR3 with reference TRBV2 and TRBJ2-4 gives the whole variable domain EPEVTQTPSHQVTQMGQEVILRCVPISNHLYFYWYRQILGQKVEFLVSFYNNEISEKSEIFDDQFSVERPDGSNFTLKIRSTKLEDSAMYFCASVPGQGIKNIQYFGAGTRLSVL.

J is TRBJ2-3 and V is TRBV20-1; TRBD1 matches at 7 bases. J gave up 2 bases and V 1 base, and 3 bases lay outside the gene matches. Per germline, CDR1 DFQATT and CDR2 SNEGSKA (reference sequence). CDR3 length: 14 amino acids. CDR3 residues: CSARGDRVTDTQYF. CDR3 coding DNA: TGCAGTGCTAGAGGAGACAGGGTCACAGATACGCAGTATTTT.

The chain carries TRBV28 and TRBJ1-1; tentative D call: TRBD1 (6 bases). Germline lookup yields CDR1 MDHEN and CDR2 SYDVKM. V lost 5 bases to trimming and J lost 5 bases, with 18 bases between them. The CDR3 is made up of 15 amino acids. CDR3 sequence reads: CASSQTGSLSTEAFF. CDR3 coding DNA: TGTGCCAGCAGTCAGACAGGATCCTTGAGTACTGAAGCTTTCTTT.

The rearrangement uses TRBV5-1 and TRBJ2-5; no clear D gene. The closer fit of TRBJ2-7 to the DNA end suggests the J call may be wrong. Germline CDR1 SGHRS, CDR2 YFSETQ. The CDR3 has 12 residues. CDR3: CASSLAGPEQYF. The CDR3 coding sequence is TGCGCCAGCAGCCTGGCAGGACCCGAGCAGTACTTC.

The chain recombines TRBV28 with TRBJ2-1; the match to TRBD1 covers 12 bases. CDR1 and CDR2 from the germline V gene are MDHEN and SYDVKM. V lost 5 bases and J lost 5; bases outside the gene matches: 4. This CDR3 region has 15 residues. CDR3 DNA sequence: TGTGCCAGCAGTAGCGGGACAGGGGGCAACAATGAGCAGTTCTTC. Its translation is CASSSGTGGNNEQFF.

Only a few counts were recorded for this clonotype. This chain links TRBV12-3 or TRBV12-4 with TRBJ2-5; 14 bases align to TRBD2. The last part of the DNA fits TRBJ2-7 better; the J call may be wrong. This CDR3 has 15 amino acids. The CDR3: CASRAPGLAGVEQYF. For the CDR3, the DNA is TGTGCCAGCAGGGCCCCGGGACTAGCGGGAGTCGAGCAGTACTTC.

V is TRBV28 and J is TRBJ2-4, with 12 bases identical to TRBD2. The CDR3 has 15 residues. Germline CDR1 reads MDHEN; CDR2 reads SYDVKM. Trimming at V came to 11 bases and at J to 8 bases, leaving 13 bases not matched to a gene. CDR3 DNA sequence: TGTGCCTCGTCCCTAGCGGGAGGGCTAGGGGACATTCAGTACTTC. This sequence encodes CASSLAGGLGDIQYF.

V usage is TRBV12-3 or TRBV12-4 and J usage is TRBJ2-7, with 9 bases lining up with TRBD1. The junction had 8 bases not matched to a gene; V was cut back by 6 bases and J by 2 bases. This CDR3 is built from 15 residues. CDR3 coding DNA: TGTGCCAGCAGCCCTGGACAGGGGTATACCTACGAGCAGTACTTC. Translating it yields CASSPGQGYTYEQYF.

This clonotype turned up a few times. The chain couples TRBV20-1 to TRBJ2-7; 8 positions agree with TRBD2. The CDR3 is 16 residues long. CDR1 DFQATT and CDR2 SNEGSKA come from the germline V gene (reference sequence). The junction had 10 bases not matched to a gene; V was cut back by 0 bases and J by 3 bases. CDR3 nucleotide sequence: TGCAGTGCTAGAGAAACGATAGCGGGACTAAACTACGAGCAGTACTTC. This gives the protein CSARETIAGLNYEQYF.

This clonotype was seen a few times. CDR3 region: CASSSPGYFEQYF. The CDR3 region has the DNA TGTGCCAGCAGCTCCCCAGGGTACTTCGAGCAGTACTTC. This chain connects TRBV7-2 to TRBJ2-7; D possibly corresponds to TRBD1 (5 bases). The length of the CDR3 is 13 residues. V dropped 4 bases and J dropped 6 bases, with 13 bases sitting between them. The germline CDR1 and CDR2 sequences are SGHTA and FQGNSA.

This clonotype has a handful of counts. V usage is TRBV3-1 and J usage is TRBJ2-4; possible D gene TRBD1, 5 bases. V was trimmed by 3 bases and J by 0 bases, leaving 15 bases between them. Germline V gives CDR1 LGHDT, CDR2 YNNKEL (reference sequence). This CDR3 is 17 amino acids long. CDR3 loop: CASSQFTGALAKNIQYF. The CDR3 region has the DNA TGTGCCAGCAGCCAGTTCACAGGAGCCTTAGCCAAAAACATTCAGTACTTC.

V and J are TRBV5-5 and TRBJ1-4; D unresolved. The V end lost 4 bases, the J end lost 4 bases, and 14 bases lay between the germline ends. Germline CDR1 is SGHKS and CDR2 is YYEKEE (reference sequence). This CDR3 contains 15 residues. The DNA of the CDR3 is TGTGCCAGCAGCCCTACCCCCTCCAGTAATGAAAAACTGTTTTTT. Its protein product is CASSPTPSSNEKLFF.

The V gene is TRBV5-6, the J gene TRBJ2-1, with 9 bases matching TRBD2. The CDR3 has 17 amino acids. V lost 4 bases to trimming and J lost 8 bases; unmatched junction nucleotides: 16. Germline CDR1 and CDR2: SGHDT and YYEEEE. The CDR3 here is CASSRQIAGAWRDEQFF. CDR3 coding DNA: TGTGCCAGCAGCCGACAAATAGCGGGGGCCTGGAGGGATGAGCAGTTCTTC.

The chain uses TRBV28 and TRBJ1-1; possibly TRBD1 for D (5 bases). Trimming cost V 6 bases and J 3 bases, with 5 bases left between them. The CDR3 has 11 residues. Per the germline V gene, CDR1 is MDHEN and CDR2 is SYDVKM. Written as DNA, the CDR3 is TGTGCCAGCAGGGGGGACACTGAAGCTTTCTTT. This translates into CASRGDTEAFF.

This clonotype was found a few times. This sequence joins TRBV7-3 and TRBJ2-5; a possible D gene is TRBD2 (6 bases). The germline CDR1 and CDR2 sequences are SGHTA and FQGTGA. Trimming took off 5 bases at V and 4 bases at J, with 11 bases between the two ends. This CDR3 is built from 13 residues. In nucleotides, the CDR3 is TGTGCCAGCAGCCCGTCAGCGGGAGAGACCCAGTACTTC. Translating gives CASSPSAGETQYF.

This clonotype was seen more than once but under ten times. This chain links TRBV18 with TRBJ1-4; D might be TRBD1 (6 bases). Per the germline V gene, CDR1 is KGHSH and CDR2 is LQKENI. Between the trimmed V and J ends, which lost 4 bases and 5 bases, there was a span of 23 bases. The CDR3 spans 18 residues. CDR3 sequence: CASSLNFGQTIRNEKLFF. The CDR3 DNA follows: TGTGCCAGCTCACTAAATTTCGGACAGACAATACGAAATGAAAAACTGTTTTTT.

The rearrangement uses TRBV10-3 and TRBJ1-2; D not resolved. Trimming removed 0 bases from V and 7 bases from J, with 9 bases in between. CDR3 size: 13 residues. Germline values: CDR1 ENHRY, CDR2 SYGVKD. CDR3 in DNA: TGTGCCATCAGTGAGTCAGGAGGGCCTGGCTACACCTTC. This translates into CAISESGGPGYTF.

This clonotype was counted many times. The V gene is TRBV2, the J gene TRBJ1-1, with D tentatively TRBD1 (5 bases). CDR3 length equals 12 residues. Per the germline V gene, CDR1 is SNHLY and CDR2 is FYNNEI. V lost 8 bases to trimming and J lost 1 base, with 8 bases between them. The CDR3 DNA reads TGTGCCAGCGGCGGACAGAACACTGAAGCTTTCTTT. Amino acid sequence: CASGGQNTEAFF.

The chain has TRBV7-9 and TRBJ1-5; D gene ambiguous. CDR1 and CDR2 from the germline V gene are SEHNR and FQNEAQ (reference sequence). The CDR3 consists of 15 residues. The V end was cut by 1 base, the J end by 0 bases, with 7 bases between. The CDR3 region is CASSLGEVSNQPQHF. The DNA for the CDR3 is TGTGCCAGCAGCTTAGGGGAGGTTAGCAATCAGCCCCAGCATTTT.

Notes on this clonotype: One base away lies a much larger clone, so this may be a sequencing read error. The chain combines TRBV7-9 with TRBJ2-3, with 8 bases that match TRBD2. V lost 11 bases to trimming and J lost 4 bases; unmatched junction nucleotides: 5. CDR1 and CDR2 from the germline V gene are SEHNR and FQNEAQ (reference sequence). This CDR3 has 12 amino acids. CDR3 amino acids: CAGAGESDTQYF. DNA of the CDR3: TGTGCCGGAGCGGGAGAATCAGATACGCAGTATTTT.

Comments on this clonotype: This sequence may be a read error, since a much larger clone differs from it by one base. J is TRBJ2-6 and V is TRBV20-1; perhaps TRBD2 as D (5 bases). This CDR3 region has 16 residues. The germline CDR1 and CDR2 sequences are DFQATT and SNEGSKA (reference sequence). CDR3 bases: TGCGGTGCTAGCAACCCGCGGAGCTCTGGGGCCAACGTCCTGACTTTC. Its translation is CGASNPRSSGANVLTF.

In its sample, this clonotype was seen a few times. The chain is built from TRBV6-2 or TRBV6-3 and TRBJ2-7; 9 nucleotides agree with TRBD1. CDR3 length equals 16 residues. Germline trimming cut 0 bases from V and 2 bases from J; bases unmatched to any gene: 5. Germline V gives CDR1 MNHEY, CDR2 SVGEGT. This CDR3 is CASSYSGQGNPYEQYF. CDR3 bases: TGTGCCAGCAGTTACTCGGGACAGGGAAACCCCTACGAGCAGTACTTC.

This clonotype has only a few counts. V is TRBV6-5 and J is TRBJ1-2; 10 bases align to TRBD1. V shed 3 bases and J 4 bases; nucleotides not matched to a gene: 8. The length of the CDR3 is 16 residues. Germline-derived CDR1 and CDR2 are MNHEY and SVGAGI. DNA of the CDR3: TGTGCCAGCAGTTATCAACGGACAGGGGGTGGCTATGGCTACACCTTC. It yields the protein CASSYQRTGGGYGYTF.

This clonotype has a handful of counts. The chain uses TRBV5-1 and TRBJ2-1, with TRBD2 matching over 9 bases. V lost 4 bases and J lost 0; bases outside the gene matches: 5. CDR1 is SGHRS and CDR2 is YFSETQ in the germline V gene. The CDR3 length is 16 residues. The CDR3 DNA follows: TGCGCCAGCAGCATGAGCGGGAGGCCCTCCTACAATGAGCAGTTCTTC. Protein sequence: CASSMSGRPSYNEQFF. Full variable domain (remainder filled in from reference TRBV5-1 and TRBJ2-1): KAGVTQTPRYLIKTRGQQVTLSCSPISGHRSVSWYQQTPGQGLQFLFEYFSETQRNKGNFPGRFSGRQFSNSRSEMNVSTLELGDSALYLCASSMSGRPSYNEQFFGPGTRLTVL.

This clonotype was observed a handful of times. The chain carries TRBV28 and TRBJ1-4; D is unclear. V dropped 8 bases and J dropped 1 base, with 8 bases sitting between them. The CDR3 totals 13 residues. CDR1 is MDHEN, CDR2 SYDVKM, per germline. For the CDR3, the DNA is TGTGCCAGCTTAGAAGAAACTAATGAAAAACTGTTTTTT. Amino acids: CASLEETNEKLFF.

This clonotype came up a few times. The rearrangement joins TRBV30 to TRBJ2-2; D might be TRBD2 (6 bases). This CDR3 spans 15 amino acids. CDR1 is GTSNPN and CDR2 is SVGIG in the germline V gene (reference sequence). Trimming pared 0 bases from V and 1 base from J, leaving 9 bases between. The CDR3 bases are TGTGCCTGGAGTGTACGGGGGATGAACACCGGGGAGCTGTTTTTT. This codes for CAWSVRGMNTGELFF. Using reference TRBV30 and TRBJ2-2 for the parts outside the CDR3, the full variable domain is SQTIHQWPATLVQPVGSPLSLECTVEGTSNPNLYWYRQAAGRGLQLLFYSVGIGQISSEVPQNLSASRPQDRQFILSSKKLLLSDSGFYLCAWSVRGMNTGELFFGEGSRLTVL.

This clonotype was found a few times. CDR3 sequence (DNA): TGTGCCACCAGTGATCCGGGGATTAAAGAGACCCAGTACTTC. Protein sequence: CATSDPGIKETQYF. This sequence joins TRBV24-1 and TRBJ2-5, with D possibly matching TRBD2 (5 bases). Germline assignment: CDR1 KGHDR and CDR2 SFDVKD. V was trimmed by 3 bases and J by 3 bases, leaving 10 bases between them. The CDR3 runs 14 residues.

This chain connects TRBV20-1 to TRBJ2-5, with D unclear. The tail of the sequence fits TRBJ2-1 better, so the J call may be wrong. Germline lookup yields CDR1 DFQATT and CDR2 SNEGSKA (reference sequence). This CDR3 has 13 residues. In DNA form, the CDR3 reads TGCAGTGCTAGATCCGGGTCCCTTGGGGAGCAGTTCTTC. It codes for CSARSGSLGEQFF.